This T cell receptor (beta chain) originates from a study of blood T cell repertoires in COVID-19. Study context: Italy, Spain and the United States were the sources of the convalescent and acute COVID-19 samples.

The V and J ends lost 1 base and 3 bases respectively, with 7 bases between them. The CDR3 totals 13 residues. Germline V gene sequence: CDR1 SNHLY, CDR2 FYNNEI. Generated by immunoSEQ multiplex PCR, the TCRdb table keeps only in-frame clones and is missing some. This table holds approximately 670,000 clones, 85% to 90% found once. The sequenced material came from peripheral blood. The J gene is TRBJ2-7, the V gene TRBV2, with D possibly TRBD1 on 5 matching bases. The receptor comes from a woman younger than 35 with acute or convalescent COVID-19. The CDR3 loop is CASSEVRVYEQYF. In DNA, the CDR3 is TGTGCCAGCAGTGAAGTCAGGGTCTACGAGCAGTACTTC.